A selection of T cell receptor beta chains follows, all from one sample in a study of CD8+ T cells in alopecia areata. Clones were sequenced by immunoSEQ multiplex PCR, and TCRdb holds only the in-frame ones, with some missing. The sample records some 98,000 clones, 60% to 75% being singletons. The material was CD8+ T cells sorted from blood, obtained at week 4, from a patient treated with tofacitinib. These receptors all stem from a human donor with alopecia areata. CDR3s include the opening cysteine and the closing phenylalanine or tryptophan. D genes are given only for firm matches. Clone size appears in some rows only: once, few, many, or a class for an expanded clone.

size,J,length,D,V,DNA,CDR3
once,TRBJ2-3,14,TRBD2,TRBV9,TGTGCCAGCAGCGACTGGGAGGGTGGAGATACGCAGTATTTT,CASSDWEGGDTQYF
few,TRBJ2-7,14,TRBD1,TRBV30,TGTGCCTGGAGTGGCCCACAGGGGTACTACGAGCAGTACTTC,CAWSGPQGYYEQYF
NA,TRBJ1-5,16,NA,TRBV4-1,TGCGCCAGCAGCCAAGAGGGTTTTTCGAGCAATCAGCCCCAGCATTTT,CASSQEGFSSNQPQHF
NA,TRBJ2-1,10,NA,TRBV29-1,TGCAGCGTTGTGGTCTATGAGCAGTTCTTC,CSVVVYEQFF
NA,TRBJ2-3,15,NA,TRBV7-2,TGTGCCAGCAGCCCAGGGACAATTCTCCCGGATACGCAGTATTTT,CASSPGTILPDTQYF
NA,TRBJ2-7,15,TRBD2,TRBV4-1,TGCGCCAGCAGCCCCGTCTTGGCGGGAGGGCACGAGCAGTACTTC,CASSPVLAGGHEQYF
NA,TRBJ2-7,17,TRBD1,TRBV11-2,TGTGCCAGCAGCCCCGGGACAGGATTTTCATACTCCTACGAGCAGTACTTC,CASSPGTGFSYSYEQYF
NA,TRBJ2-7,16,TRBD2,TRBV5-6,TGTGCCAGCAGCTGGGGTTCGACTAGCGGATCCTACGAGCAGTACTTC,CASSWGSTSGSYEQYF
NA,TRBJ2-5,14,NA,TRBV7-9,TGTGCCAGCAGCTTAGAAGACAGACAAGAGACCCAGTACTTC,CASSLEDRQETQYF
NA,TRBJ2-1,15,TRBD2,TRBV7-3,TGTGCCAGCAGATATAGCGGGAGAACGGGCAATGAGCAGTTCTTC,CASRYSGRTGNEQFF
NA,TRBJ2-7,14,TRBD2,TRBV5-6,TGTGCCAGCAGGTTAGCGGGAGAGGAGTACGAGCAGTACTTC,CASRLAGEEYEQYF
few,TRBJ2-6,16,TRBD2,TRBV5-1,TGCGCCAGCAGCCCAGAGCGGGGGGCTGGGGCCAACGTCCTGACTTTC,CASSPERGAGANVLTF
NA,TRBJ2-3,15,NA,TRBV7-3,TGTGCCAGCAGTGTTAGCGGATCTAGCACAGATACGCAGTATTTT,CASSVSGSSTDTQYF
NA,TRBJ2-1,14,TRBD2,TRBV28,TGTGCCAGCAGTGTACCGGGACTAGTCCATGAGCAGTTCTTC,CASSVPGLVHEQFF
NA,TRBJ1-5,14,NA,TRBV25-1,TGTGCCAGCAGTGAGGTTGGGGGGGGCCAGCCCCAGCATTTT,CASSEVGGGQPQHF
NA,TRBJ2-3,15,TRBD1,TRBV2,TGTGCCAGCAGTGAGGGACAGGGGTTTCCAGATACGCAGTATTTT,CASSEGQGFPDTQYF
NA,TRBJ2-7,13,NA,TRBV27,TGTGCCAGCAGTTTTCAGGGGAACTACGAGCAGTACTTC,CASSFQGNYEQYF
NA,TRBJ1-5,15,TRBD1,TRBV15,TGTGCCACCAGCGTGAGGGACAGGGACAATCAGCCCCAGCATTTT,CATSVRDRDNQPQHF
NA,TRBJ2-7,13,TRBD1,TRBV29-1,TGCAGCGTAGACACAGGGGATACCTACGAGCAGTACTTC,CSVDTGDTYEQYF
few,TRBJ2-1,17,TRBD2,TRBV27,TGTGCCAGCAGTTCACCAGCGGGGGGGCCATCCTACAATGAGCAGTTCTTC,CASSSPAGGPSYNEQFF
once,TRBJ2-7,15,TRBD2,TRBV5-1,TGCGCCAGCAGCTCAGGACTAGCGGGGACCTACGAGCAGTACTTC,CASSSGLAGTYEQYF
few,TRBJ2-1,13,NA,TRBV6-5,TGTGCCAGCAGCCCCGGACTGAGCAATGAGCAGTTCTTC,CASSPGLSNEQFF
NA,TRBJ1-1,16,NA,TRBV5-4,TGTGCCAGCAGCGTGGGAGGATCTGGGGGGATTACTGAAGCTTTCTTT,CASSVGGSGGITEAFF
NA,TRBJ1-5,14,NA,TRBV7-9,TGTGCCAGCAGCTCGTCGGTGGGCAATCAGCCCCAGCATTTT,CASSSSVGNQPQHF
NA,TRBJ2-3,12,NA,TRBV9,TGTGCCAGCAGCGTAGCCGGAGATACGCAGTATTTT,CASSVAGDTQYF
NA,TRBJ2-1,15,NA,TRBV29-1,TGCAGCGTTGAAGGCGGGCAGGGACCATACAATGAGCAGTTCTTC,CSVEGGQGPYNEQFF
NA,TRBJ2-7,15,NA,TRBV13,TGTGCCAGCAGCTTCGAGGGCGCAGAGGACTACGAGCAGTACTTC,CASSFEGAEDYEQYF
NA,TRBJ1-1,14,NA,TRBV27,TGTGCCAGCAGCCCCGGACAGTTGAACACTGAAGCTTTCTTT,CASSPGQLNTEAFF
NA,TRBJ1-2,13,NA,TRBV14,TGTGCCAGCAGCCGGCGGGGTGGGGCTGGCTACACCTTC,CASSRRGGAGYTF
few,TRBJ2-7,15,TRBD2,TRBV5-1,TGCGCCAGCAGCTTGGTACGCGGGGGGACCTACGAGCAGTACTTC,CASSLVRGGTYEQYF
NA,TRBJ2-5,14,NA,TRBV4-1,TGCGCCAGCAGCCAAGAGCCGGACCTTGGGGCCCAGTACTTC,CASSQEPDLGAQYF
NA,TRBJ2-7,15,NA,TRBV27,TGTGCCAGCAGTTCCCCGCAGGGCGGACTCTACGAGCAGTACTTC,CASSSPQGGLYEQYF
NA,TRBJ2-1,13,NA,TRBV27,TGTGCCAGCGGGCTAAGCTCCTACAATGAGCAGTTCTTC,CASGLSSYNEQFF
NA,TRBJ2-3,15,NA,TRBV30,TGTGCCTGGAGTGTTGGGGTGTCAGGGGAAGATACGCAGTATTTT,CAWSVGVSGEDTQYF
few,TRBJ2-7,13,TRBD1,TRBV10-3,TGTGCCATCACTCGGGACAGGGCCAGCGAGCAGTACTTC,CAITRDRASEQYF
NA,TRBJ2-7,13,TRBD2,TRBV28,TGTGCCAGCTCGACTAGCGCCTCCTACGAGCAGTACTTC,CASSTSASYEQYF
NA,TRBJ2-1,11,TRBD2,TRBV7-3,TGTGCCAGCGGAGCGGGGAATGAGCAGTTCTTC,CASGAGNEQFF
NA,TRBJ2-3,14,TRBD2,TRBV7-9,TGTGCCAGCAGTCTAGCGGGACACACAGATACGCAGTATTTT,CASSLAGHTDTQYF
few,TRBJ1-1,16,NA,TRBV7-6,TGTGCCAGCAGCTTAGCGACAGGTTACATGAACACTGAAGCTTTCTTT,CASSLATGYMNTEAFF
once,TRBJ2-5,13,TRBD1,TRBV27,TGTGCCAGCAGTTTAGACAGGGCCGGGTCCCAGTACTTC,CASSLDRAGSQYF
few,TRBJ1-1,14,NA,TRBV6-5,TGTGCCAGCAGCCCACAGGGAACGAACACTGAAGCTTTCTTT,CASSPQGTNTEAFF
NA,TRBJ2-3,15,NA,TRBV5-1,TGCGCCAGCAGCTCCGGGGTGTCGAGCACAGATACGCAGTATTTT,CASSSGVSSTDTQYF
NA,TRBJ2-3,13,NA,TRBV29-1,TGCAGCGTTGAGAGGCCCAACACAGATACGCAGTATTTT,CSVERPNTDTQYF
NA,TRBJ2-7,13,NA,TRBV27,TGTGCCAGCAGATACGCCGATTCCTACGAGCAGTACTTC,CASRYADSYEQYF
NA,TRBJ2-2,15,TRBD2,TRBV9,TGTGCCAGCAGCGTCGGACTAGCGGGAACCGGGGAGCTGTTTTTT,CASSVGLAGTGELFF